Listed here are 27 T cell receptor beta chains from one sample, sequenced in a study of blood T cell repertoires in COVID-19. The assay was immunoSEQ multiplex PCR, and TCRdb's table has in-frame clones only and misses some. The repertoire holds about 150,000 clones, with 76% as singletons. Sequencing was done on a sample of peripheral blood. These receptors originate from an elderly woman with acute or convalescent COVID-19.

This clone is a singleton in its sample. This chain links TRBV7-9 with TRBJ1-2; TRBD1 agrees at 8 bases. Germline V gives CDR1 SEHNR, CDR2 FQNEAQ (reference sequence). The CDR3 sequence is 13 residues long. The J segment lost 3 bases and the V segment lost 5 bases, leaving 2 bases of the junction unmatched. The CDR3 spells CASSTTGDYGYTF. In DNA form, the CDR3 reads TGTGCCAGCAGCACGACAGGGGACTATGGCTACACCTTC.

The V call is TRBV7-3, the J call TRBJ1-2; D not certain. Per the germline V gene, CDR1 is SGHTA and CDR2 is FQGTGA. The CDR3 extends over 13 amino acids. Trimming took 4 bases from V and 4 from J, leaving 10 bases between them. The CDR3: CASSSLASYGYTF. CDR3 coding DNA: TGTGCCAGCAGCTCCCTGGCCAGCTATGGCTACACCTTC. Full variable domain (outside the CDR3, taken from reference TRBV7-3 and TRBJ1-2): GAGVSQTPSNKVTEKGKYVELRCDPISGHTALYWYRQSLGQGPEFLIYFQGTGAADDSGLPNDRFFAVRPEGSVSTLKIQRTERGDSAVYLCASSSLASYGYTFGSGTRLTVV.

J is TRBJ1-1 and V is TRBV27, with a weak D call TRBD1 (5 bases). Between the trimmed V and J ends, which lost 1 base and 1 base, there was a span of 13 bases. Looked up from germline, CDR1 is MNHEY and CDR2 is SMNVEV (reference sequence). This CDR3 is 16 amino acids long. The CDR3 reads CASSLWGQGGNTEAFF. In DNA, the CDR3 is TGTGCCAGCAGTTTATGGGGTCAGGGAGGGAACACTGAAGCTTTCTTT.

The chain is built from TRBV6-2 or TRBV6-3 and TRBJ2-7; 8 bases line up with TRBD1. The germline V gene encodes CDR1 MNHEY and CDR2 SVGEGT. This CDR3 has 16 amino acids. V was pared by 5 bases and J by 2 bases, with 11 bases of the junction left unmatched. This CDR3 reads CASSIHPGTGAYEQYF. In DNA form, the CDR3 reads TGTGCCAGCAGTATTCATCCCGGGACAGGAGCCTACGAGCAGTACTTC.

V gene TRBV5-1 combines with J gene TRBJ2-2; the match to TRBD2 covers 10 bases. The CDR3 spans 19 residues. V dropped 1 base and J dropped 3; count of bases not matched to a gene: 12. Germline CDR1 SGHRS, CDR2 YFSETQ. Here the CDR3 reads CASSLTASGSAADTGELFF. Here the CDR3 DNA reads TGCGCCAGCAGCTTGACGGCTAGCGGGAGCGCCGCGGACACCGGGGAGCTGTTTTTT.

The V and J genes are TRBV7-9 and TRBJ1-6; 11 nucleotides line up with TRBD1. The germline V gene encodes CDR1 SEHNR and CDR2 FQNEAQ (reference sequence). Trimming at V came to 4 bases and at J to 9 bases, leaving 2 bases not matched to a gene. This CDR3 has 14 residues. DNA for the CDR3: TGTGCCAGCAGCTGGGACAGGGGGGTTTCACCCCTCCACTTT. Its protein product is CASSWDRGVSPLHF.

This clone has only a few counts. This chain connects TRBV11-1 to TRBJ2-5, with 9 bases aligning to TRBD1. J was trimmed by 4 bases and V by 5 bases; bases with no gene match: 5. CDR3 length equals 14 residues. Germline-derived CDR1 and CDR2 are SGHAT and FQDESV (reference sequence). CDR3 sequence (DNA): TGTGCCAGCAGCCCCGGGGACAGGGCAGAGACCCAGTACTTC. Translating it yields CASSPGDRAETQYF.

The DNA for the CDR3 is TGTGCCAGTAGTCTGGGACAGGGGGCAGGTTTGACCTACAATGAGCAGTTCTTC. Translated, it gives CASSLGQGAGLTYNEQFF. The rearrangement joins TRBV19 to TRBJ2-1; 12 bases match TRBD1. The CDR3 is 18 amino acids. Germline V gives CDR1 LNHDA, CDR2 SQIVND (reference sequence). J gave up 2 bases and V 5 bases, and 10 bases lay outside the gene matches. Full variable domain (outside the CDR3, taken from reference TRBV19 and TRBJ2-1): DGGITQSPKYLFRKEGQNVTLSCEQNLNHDAMYWYRQDPGQGLRLIYYSQIVNDFQKGDIAEGYSVSREKKESFPLTVTSAQKNPTAFYLCASSLGQGAGLTYNEQFFGPGTRLTVL.

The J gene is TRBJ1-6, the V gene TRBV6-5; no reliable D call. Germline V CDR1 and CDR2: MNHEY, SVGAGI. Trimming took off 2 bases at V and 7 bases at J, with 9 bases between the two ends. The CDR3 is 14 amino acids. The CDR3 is CASSYAGLNSPLHF. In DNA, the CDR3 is TGTGCCAGCAGTTACGCGGGATTGAATTCACCCCTCCACTTT.

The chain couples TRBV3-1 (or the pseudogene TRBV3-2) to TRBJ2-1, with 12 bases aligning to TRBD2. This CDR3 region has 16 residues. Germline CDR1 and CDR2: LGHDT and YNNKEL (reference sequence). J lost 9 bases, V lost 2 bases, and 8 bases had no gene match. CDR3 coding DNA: TGTGCCAGCAGCCAAAGCGCTAGCGGGGGGGCCGGTGAGCAGTTCTTC. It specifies CASSQSASGGAGEQFF.

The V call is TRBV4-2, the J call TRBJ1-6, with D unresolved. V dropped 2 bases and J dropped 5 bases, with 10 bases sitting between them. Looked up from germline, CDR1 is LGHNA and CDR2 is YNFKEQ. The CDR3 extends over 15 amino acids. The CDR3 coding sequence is TGTGCCAGCAGCCAACCACCGAACAATAATTCACCCCTCCACTTT. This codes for CASSQPPNNNSPLHF.

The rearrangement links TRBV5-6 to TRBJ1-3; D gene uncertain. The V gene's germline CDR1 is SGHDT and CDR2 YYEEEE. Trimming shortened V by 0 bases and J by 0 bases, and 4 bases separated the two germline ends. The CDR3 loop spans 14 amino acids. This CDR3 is CASSLVSSGNTIYF. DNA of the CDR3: TGTGCCAGCAGCTTGGTTAGCTCTGGAAACACCATATATTTT.

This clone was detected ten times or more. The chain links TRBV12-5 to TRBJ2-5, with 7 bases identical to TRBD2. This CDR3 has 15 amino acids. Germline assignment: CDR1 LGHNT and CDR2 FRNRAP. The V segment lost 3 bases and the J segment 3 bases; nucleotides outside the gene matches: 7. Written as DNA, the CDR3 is TGTGCTAGTGGTTTTGACGGGGGGATCAAAGAGACCCAGTACTTC. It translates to CASGFDGGIKETQYF.

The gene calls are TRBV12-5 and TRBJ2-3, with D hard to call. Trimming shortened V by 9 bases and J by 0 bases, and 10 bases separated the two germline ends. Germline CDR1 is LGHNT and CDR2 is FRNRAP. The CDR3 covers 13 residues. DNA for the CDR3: TGTGCTAGCAGGCAGAGTAGCACAGATACGCAGTATTTT. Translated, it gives CASRQSSTDTQYF. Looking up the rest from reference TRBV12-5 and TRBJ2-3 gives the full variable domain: DARVTQTPRHKVTEMGQEVTMRCQPILGHNTVFWYRQTMMQGLELLAYFRNRAPLDDSGMPKDRFSAEMPDATLATLKIQPSEPRDSAVYFCASRQSSTDTQYFGPGTRLTVL.

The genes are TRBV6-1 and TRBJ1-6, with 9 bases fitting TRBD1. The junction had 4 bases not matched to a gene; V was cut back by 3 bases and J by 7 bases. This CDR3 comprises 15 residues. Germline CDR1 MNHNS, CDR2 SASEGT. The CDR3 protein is CASSDWTGENSPLHF. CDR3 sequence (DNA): TGTGCCAGCAGTGATTGGACAGGGGAAAATTCACCCCTCCACTTT.

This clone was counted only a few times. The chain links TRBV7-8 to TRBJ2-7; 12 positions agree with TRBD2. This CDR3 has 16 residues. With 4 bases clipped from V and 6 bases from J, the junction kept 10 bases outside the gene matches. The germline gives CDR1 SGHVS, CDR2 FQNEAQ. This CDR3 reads CASSSPGTSGRAEQYF. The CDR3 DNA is TGTGCCAGCAGCTCTCCCGGGACTAGCGGGCGGGCCGAGCAGTACTTC. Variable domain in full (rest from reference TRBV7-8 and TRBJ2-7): GAGVSQSPRYKVAKRGQDVALRCDPISGHVSLFWYQQALGQGPEFLTYFQNEAQLDKSGLPSDRFFAERPEGSVSTLKIQRTQQEDSAVYLCASSSPGTSGRAEQYFGPGTRLTVT.

The CDR3 DNA sequence: TGTGCCAGCAGCAAAGGTGGCCAGCCCCAGCATTTT. It translates to CASSKGGQPQHF. The rearrangement links TRBV3-1 (or the pseudogene TRBV3-2) to TRBJ1-5; no reliable D call. V dropped 5 bases and J dropped 7 bases, with 9 bases sitting between them. Germline lookup yields CDR1 LGHDT and CDR2 YNNKEL (reference sequence). This CDR3 spans 12 amino acids.

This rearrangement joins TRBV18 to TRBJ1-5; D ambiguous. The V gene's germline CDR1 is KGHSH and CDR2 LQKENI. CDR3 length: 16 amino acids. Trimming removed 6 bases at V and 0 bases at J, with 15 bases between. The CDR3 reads CASSFTAAYSNQPQHF. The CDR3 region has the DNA TGTGCCAGCTCCTTCACAGCAGCTTATAGCAATCAGCCCCAGCATTTT.

The CDR3 protein is CASSLDRYTGQNTDTQYF. CDR3 coding DNA: TGTGCCAGCAGCTTAGATCGTTACACAGGCCAAAACACAGATACGCAGTATTTT. This chain joins TRBV7-2 and TRBJ2-3; D possibly corresponds to TRBD1 (5 bases). Deletions cut 1 base from V and 2 bases from J, with 19 bases between. Germline CDR1 is SGHTA and CDR2 is FQGNSA. This CDR3 spans 18 amino acids.

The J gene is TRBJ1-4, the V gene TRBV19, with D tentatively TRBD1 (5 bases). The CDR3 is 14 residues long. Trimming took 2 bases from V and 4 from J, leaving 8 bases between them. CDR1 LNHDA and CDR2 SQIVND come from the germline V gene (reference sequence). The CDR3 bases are TGTGCCAGTAGTATATGGACAAATAATGAAAAACTGTTTTTT. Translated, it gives CASSIWTNNEKLFF.

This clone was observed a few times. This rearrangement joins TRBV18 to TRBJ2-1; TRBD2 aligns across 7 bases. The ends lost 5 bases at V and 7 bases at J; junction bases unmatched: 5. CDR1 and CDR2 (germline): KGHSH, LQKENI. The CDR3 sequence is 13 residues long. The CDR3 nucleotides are TGTGCCAGCTCAGCCTCCGGGGGGAATGAGCAGTTCTTC. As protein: CASSASGGNEQFF.

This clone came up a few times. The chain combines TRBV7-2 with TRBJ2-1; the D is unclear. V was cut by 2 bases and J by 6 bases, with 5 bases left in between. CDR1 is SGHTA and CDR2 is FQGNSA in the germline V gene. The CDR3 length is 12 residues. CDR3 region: CASSLLRNEQFF. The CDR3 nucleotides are TGTGCCAGCAGCTTACTTCGCAATGAGCAGTTCTTC.

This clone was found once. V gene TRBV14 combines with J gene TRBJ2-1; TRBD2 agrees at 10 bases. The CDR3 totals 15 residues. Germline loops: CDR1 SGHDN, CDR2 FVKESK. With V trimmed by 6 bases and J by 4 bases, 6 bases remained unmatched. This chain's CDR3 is CASRKSGGAYNEQFF. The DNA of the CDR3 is TGTGCCAGCAGGAAGAGCGGGGGGGCATACAATGAGCAGTTCTTC.

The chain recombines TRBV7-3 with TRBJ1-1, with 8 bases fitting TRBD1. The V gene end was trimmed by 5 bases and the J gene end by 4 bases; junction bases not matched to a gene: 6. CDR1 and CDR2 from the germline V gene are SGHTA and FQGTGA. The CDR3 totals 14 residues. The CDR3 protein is CASSLNTGGTEAFF. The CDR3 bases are TGTGCCAGCAGCCTAAATACAGGGGGCACTGAAGCTTTCTTT.

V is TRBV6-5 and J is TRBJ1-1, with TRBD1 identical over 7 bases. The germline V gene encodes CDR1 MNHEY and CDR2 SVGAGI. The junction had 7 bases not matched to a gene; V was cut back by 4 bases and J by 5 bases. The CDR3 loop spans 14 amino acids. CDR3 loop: CASSSHRGWTEAFF. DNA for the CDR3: TGTGCCAGCAGTTCTCACAGGGGATGGACTGAAGCTTTCTTT.

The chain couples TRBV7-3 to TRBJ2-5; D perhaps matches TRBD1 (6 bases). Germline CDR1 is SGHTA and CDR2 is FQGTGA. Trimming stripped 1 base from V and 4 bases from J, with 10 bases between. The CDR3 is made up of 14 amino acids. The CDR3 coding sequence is TGTGCCAGCAGCTTAAAGGGACATGCAGAGACCCAGTACTTC. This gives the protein CASSLKGHAETQYF.

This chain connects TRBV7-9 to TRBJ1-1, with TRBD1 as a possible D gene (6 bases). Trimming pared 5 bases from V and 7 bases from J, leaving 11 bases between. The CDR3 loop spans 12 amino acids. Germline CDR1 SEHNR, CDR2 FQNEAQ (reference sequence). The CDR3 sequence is CASSLLTGEAFF. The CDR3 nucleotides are TGTGCCAGCAGCCTCTTGACAGGTGAAGCTTTCTTT.